These 8 T cell receptor beta chains came from one sample sequenced in a study of T cell changes during pregnancy in multiple sclerosis. Generated by immunoSEQ multiplex PCR, the TCRdb table keeps only in-frame clones and is missing some. The sample holds under 95,000 clones, 93% seen once. The specimen was peripheral blood, collected in the second trimester of pregnancy. The receptors here all came from a female donor in good health, enrolled as a control in a pregnancy study.

The gene calls are TRBV9 and TRBJ2-7, with 8 nucleotides matching TRBD2. The CDR3 sequence is 14 residues long. From germline, CDR1 is SGDLS and CDR2 YYNGEE. Germline trimming cut 5 bases from V and 4 bases from J; bases unmatched to any gene: 8. For the CDR3, the DNA is TGTGCCAGCAGTCCGGGGGGGGCGAATTACGAGCAGTACTTC. Amino acids: CASSPGGANYEQYF.

V usage is TRBV7-2 and J usage is TRBJ2-7; D may be TRBD2 (7 bases). The germline V gene encodes CDR1 SGHTA and CDR2 FQGNSA. There are 15 residues in the CDR3. The ends were cut back, 1 base at V and 3 bases at J, with 13 bases in the middle. In DNA, the CDR3 is TGTGCCAGCAGCTTAGGGGCGGGGGCCTACTACGAGCAGTACTTC. The encoded protein is CASSLGAGAYYEQYF.

This chain joins TRBV29-1 and TRBJ2-4; D ambiguous. The CDR3 is 13 residues long. Germline-derived CDR1 and CDR2 are SQVTM and ANQGSEA. Trimming took 7 bases from V and 9 from J, leaving 19 bases between them. CDR3 in DNA: TGCAGCGCTGCCTCGGATAGCTTGGGCATTCAGTACTTC. It translates to CSAASDSLGIQYF.

The chain has TRBV10-1 and TRBJ1-4, with D perhaps TRBD1 (5 bases). CDR1 and CDR2 from the germline V gene are WNHNN and SYGVQD (reference sequence). Trimming cost V 4 bases and J 4 bases, with 16 bases left between them. CDR3 length: 16 residues. The CDR3 protein is CASSGDGGSNNEKLFF. The CDR3 bases are TGCGCCAGCAGTGGGGACGGGGGTAGTAATAATGAAAAACTGTTTTTT.

This rearrangement joins TRBV7-9 to TRBJ1-1; D may be TRBD1 (5 bases). CDR1 is SEHNR and CDR2 is FQNEAQ in the germline V gene (reference sequence). This CDR3 has 14 residues. V was clipped by 5 bases and J by 3 bases, with 13 bases between them. The CDR3 bases are TGTGCCAGCAGCCGACCACAGGCATACACTGAAGCTTTCTTT. Its protein is CASSRPQAYTEAFF.

The gene calls are TRBV5-6 and TRBJ1-5; weak D call: TRBD1 (6 bases). The CDR3 runs 15 residues. The V gene lost 4 bases and the J gene lost 2 bases, with 13 bases spanning the gap. Germline values: CDR1 SGHDT, CDR2 YYEEEE. The CDR3, as DNA: TGTGCCAGCAGCCCGCAGGGGCATGGCAATCAGCCCCAGCATTTT. Its protein product is CASSPQGHGNQPQHF.

J is TRBJ2-1 and V is TRBV7-2; 8 bases fit TRBD1. The V and J ends lost 6 bases and 0 bases, in that order; junction bases with no gene match: 4. From germline, CDR1 is SGHTA and CDR2 FQGNSA. The CDR3 extends over 15 amino acids. The CDR3 DNA sequence: TGTGCCAGCAGAGGACAGGGAGGCTCCTACAATGAGCAGTTCTTC. It codes for CASRGQGGSYNEQFF.

The genes are TRBV6-1 and TRBJ2-1; D gene ambiguous. The CDR3 consists of 13 residues. V was cut by 6 bases and J by 4 bases, with 10 bases left in between. Germline CDR1 reads MNHNS; CDR2 reads SASEGT. The CDR3 sequence is CASSLELYNEQFF. The CDR3 DNA sequence: TGTGCCAGCAGCTTAGAATTATACAATGAGCAGTTCTTC.